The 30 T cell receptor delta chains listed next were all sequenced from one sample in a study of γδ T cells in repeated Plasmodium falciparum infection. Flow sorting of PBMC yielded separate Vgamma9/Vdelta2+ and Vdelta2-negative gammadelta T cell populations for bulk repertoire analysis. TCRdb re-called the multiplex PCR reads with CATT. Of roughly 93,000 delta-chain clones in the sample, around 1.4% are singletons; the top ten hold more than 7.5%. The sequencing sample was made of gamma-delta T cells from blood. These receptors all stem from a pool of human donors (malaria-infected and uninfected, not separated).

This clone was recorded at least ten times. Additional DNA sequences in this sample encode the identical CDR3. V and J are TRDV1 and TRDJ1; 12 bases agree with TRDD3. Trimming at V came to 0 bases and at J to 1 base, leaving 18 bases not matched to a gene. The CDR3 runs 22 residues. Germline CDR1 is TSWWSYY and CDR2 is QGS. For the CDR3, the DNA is TGTGCTCTTGGGGAACTATCTCTTAGTGCCCTACTGGGGGATACAGCCACCGATAAACTCATCTTT. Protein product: CALGELSLSALLGDTATDKLIF.

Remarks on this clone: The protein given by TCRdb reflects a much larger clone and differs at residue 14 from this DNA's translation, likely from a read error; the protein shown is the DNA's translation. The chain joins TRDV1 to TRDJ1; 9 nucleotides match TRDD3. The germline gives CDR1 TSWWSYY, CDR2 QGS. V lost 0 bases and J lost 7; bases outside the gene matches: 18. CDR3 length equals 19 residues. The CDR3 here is CALGELAPGYWGRSGKLIF. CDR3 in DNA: TGTGCTCTTGGGGAACTAGCTCCGGGGTACTGGGGGAGGTCTGGTAAACTCATCTTT.

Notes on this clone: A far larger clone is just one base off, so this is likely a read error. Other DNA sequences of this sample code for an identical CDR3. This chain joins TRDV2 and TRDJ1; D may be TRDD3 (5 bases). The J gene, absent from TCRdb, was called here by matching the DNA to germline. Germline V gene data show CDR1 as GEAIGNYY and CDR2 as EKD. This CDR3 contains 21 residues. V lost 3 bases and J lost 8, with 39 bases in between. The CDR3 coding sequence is TGTGCCTGTGACGCAGTCCTCGACGTATTGGATTCGTCAAAGCAGGGGACCAAACTCATCTTT. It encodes CACDAVLDVLDSSKQGTKLIF.

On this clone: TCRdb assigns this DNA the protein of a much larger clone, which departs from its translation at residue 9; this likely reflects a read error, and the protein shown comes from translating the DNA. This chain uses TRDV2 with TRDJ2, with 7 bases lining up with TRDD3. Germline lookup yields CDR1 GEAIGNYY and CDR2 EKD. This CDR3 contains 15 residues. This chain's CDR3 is CACDTGGASTAQLFF. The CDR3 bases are TGTGCCTGTGACACTGGGGGAGCTTCGACAGCGCAACTCTTCTTT.

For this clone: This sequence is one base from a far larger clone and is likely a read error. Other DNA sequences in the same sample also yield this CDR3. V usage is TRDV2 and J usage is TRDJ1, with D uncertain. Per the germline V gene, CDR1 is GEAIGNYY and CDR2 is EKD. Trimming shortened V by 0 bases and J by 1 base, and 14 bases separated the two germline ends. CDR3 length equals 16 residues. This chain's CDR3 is CACDTIGGSATDKLIF. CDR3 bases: TGTGCCTGTGACACCATCGGTGGATCTGCCACCGATAAACTCATCTTT.

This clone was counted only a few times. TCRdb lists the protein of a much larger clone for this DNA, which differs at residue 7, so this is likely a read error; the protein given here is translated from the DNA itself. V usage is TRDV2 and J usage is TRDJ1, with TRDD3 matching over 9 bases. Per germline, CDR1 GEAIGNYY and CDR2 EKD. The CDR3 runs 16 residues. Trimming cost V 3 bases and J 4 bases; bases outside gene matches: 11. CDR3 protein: CACDSLPGDTHDKLIF. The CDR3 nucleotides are TGTGCCTGTGACTCCTTACCGGGGGATACCCACGATAAACTCATCTTT.

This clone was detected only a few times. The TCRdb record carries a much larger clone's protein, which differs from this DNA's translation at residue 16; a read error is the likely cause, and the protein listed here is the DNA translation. The CDR3 DNA reads as TGTGCTCTTGGGGATGCGCTTCCTTCCTACCAGGTACTGGGGGACCTCGGGTACACCGATAAACTCATCTTT. Protein product: CALGDALPSYQVLGDLGYTDKLIF. The chain employs TRDV1 and TRDJ1, with D perhaps matching TRDD2 or TRDD3 (9 bases each). TCRdb offers no J gene call, so here the DNA was matched to germline to obtain one. The CDR3 extends over 24 amino acids. Germline V gives CDR1 TSWWSYY, CDR2 QGS. V lost 3 bases to trimming and J lost 0 bases, with 38 bases between them.

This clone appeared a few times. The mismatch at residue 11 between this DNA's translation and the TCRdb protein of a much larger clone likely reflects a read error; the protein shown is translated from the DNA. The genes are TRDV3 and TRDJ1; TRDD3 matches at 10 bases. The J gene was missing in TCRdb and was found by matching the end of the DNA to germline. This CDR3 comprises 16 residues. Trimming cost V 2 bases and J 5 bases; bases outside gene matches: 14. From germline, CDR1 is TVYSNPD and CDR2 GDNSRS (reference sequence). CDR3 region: CAFAPCTGGLMDKLIF. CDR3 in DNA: TGTGCCTTTGCCCCATGCACTGGGGGATTGATGGATAAACTCATCTTT.

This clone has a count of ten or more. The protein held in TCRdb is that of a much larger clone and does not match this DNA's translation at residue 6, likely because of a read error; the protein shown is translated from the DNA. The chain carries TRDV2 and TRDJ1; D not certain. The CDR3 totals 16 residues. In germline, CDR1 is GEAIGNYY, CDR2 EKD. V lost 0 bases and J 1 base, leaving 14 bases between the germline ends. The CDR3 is CACDTTLREITDKLIF. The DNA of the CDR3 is TGTGCCTGTGACACCACTCTGCGGGAGATCACCGATAAACTCATCTTT.

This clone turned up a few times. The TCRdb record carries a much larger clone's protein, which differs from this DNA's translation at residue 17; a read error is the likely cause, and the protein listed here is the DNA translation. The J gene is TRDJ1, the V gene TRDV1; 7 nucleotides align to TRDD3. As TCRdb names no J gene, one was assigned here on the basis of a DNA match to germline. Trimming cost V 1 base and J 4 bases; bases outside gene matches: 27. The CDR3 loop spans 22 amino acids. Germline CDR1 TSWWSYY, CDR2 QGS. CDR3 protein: CALGEQSRWSGSYWGLLDKLIF. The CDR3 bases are TGTGCTCTTGGGGAACAAAGTCGATGGTCGGGTTCATACTGGGGATTACTCGATAAACTCATCTTT.

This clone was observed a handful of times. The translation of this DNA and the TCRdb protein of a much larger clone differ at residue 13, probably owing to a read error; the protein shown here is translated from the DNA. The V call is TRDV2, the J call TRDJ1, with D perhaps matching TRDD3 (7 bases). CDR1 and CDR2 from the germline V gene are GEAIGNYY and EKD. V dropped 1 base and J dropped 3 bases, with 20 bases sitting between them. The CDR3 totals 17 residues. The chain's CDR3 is CACDTSFHATGADKLIF. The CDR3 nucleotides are TGTGCCTGTGACACATCCTTCCACGCTACTGGGGCCGATAAACTCATCTTT.

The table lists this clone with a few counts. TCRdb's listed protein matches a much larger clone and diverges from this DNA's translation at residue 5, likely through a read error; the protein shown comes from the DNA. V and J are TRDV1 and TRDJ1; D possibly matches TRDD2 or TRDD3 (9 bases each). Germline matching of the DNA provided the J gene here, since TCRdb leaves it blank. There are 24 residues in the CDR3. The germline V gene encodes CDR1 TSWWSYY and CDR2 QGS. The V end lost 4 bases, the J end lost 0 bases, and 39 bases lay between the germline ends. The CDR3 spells CALGGALPSYQVLGDFGYTDKLIF. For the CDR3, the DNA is TGTGCTCTTGGGGGTGCGCTTCCTTCCTACCAGGTACTGGGGGACTTCGGGTACACCGATAAACTCATCTTT.

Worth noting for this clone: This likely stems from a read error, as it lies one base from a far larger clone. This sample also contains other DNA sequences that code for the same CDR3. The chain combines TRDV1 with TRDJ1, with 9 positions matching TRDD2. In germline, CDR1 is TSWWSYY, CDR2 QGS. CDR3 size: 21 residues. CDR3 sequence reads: CALGVSPSYVVLAEYTDKLIF. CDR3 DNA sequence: TGTGCTCTTGGGGTCTCGCCTTCCTACGTAGTACTGGCCGAGTACACCGATAAGCTCATCTTT.

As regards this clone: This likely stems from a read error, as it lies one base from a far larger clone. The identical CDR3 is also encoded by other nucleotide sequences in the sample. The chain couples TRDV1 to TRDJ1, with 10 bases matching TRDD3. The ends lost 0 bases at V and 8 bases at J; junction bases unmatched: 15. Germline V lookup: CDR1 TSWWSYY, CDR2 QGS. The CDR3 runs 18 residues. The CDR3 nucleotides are TGTGCTCTTGGGGAACTTTTCCCGCTCCACTGGGGGATGAGAAAACTCATCTTT. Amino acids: CALGELFPLHWGMRKLIF.

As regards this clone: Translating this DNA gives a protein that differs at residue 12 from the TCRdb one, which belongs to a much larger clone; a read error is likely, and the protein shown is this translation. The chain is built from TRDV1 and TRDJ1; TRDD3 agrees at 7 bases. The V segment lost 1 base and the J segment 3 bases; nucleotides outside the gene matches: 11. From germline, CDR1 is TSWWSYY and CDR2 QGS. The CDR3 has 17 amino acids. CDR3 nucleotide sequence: TGTGCTCTTGGGGAACGAAGGGGAATGGGGATATCCGATAAACTCATCTTT. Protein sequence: CALGERRGMGISDKLIF.

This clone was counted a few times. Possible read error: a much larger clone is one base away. The CDR3 nucleotides are TGTGCTCTTGGGGAACGGGGATCGGTTTTCGTGGGACTTCGGGGGAAACTCATCTTT. Residues: CALGERGSVFVGLRGKLIF. J is TRDJ1 and V is TRDV1, with D tentatively TRDD3 (6 bases). V was clipped by 1 base and J by 8 bases, with 29 bases between them. Germline V gene sequence: CDR1 TSWWSYY, CDR2 QGS. The CDR3 loop spans 19 amino acids.

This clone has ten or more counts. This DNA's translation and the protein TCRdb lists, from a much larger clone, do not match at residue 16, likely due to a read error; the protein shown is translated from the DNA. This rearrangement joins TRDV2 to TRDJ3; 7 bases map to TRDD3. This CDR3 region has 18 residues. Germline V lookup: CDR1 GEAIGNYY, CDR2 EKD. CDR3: CACDTGWGSSWDTRQVFF. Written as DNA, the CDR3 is TGTGCCTGTGACACCGGGTGGGGGAGCTCCTGGGACACCCGACAGGTGTTTTTC.

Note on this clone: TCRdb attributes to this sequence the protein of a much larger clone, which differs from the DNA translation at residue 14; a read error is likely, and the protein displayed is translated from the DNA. The CDR3 is CALGDGYRQGYGFCLTDKLIF. The CDR3 DNA reads TGTGCTCTTGGGGATGGTTATAGACAGGGATACGGTTTTTGTTTGACCGATAAACTCATCTTT. The J gene is TRDJ1, the V gene TRDV1, with 8 bases identical to TRDD3. TCRdb leaves out the J gene; it was filled in here by matching the DNA to germline. The V gene's germline CDR1 is TSWWSYY and CDR2 QGS. This CDR3 contains 21 residues. Losses at the gene ends were 3 bases for V and 2 bases for J; bases not matched to a gene: 23.

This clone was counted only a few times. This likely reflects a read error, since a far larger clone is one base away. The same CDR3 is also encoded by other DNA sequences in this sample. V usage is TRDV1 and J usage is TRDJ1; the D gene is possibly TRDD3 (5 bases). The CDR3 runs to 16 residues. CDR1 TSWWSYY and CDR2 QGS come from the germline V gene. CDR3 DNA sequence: TGTGCGCTTGGGGAAACGCCCCACCGCGCGAGGGTGAAACTCATCTTT. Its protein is CALGETPHRARVKLIF.

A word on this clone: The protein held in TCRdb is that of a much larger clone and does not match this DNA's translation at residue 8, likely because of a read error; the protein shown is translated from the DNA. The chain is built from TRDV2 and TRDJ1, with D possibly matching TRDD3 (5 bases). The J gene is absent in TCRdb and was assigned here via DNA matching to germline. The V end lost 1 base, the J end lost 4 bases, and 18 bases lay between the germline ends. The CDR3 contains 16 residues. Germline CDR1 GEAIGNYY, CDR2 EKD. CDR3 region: CACDTYWRPSGDKLIF. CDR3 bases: TGTGCCTGTGACACGTACTGGAGGCCATCGGGCGATAAACTCATCTTT.

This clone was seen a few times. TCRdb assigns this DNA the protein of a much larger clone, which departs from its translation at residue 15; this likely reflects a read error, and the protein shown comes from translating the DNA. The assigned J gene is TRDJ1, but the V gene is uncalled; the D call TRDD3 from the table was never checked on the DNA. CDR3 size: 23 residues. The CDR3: CALGEPQSFPPNWGMAPADKLIF. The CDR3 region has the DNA TGTGCTCTTGGGGAACCGCAATCCTTCCCTCCAAACTGGGGGATGGCCCCCGCCGATAAACTCATCTTT.

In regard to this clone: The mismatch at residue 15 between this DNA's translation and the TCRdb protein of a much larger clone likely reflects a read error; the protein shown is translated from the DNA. The CDR3 sequence is CACDTVSSRSITDKPIF. The CDR3 nucleotides read TGTGCCTGTGACACCGTTTCCAGCAGGTCGATAACCGATAAACCCATCTTT. No J gene was named, though the V gene is TRDV2; no DNA check was done on the table's D call, TRDD3. The CDR3 runs 17 residues. The germline V gene encodes CDR1 GEAIGNYY and CDR2 EKD.

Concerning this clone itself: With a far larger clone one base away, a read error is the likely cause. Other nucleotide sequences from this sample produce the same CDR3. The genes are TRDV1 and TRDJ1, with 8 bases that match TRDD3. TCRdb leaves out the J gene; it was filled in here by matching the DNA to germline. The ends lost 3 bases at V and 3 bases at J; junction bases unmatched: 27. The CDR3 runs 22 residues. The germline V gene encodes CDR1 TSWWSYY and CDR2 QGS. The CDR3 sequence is CALGEPNTARILGVLLPDKLIF. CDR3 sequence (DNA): TGTGCTCTTGGGGAGCCCAATACGGCTCGGATACTGGGGGTCCTCCTGCCCGATAAACTCATCTTT.

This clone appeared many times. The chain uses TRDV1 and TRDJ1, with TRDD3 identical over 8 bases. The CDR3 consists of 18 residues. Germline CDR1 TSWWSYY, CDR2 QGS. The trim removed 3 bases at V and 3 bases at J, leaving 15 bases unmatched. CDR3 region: CALGEPRFLQLGADKLIF. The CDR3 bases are TGTGCTCTTGGGGAGCCGCGCTTCCTCCAACTGGGGGCCGATAAACTCATCTTT.

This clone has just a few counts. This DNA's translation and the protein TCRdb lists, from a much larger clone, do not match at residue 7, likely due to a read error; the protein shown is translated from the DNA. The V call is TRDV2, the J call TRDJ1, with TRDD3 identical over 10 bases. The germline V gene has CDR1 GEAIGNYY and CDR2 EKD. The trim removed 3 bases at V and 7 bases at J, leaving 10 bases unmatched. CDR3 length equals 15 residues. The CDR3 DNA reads TGTGCCTGTGACGCATTACCGGGGGATACGCTTAAACTCATCTTT. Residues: CACDALPGDTLKLIF.

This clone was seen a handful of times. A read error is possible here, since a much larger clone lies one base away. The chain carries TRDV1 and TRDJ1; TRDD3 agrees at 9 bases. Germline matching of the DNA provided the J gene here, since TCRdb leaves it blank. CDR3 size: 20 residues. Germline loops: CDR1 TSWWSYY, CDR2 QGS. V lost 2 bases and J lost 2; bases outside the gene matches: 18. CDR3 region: CALGEGRDPGRTGGTDKLIF. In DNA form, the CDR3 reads TGTGCTCTTGGGGAAGGAAGGGATCCGGGCCGTACTGGGGGAACCGATAAACTCATCTTT.

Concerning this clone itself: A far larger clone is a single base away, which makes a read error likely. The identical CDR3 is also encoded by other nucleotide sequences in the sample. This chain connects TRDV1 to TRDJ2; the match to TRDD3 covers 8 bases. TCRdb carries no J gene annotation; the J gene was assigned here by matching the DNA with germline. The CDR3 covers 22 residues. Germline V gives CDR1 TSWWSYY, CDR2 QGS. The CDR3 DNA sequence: TGTGCCCTTGGGGAACTTAATGGCCTTCTTCTGTACTGGGGGGCCATGACAGCACAACTCTTCTTT. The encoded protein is CALGELNGLLLYWGAMTAQLFF.

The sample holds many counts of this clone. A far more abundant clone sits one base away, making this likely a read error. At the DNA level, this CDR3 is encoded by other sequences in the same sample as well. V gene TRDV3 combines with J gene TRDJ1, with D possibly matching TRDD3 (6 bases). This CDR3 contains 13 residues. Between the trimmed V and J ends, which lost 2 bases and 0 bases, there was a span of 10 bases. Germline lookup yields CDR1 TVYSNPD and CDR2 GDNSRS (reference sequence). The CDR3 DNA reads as TGTGCCTTTTCTGGGGAGTACACCGATAAACTCATCTTT. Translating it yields CAFSGEYTDKLIF.

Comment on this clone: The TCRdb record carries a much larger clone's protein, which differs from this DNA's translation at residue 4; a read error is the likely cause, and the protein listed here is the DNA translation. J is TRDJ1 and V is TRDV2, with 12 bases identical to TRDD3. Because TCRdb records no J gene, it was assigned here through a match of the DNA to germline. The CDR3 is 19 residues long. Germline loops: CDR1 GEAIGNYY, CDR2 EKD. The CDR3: CACVTLLLGDTRYTDKLIF. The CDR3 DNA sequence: TGTGCCTGTGTCACCCTCCTACTGGGGGATACCCGCTACACCGATAAACTCATCTTT.

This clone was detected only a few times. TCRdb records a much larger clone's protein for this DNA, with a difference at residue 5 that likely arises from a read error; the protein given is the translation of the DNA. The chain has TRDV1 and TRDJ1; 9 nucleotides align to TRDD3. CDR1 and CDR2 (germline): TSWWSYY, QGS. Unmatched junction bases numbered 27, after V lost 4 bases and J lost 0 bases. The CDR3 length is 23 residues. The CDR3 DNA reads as TGTGCTCTTGGGGGTCCGTTGGGTCCTACAAAATCTACTGGGGGACTAAACACCGATAAACTCATCTTT. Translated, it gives CALGGPLGPTKSTGGLNTDKLIF.